This T cell receptor (beta chain) was found in a study of CD8+ T cells in alopecia areata. The study's findings and limits: How baseline CD8+ expansion relates to response remains uncertain (there was one nonresponder). Unlike in mice, where it was clearer, TCR sharing across patients was less clear, possibly HLA-related.

The CDR3 runs 14 residues. The V end lost 4 bases, the J end lost 0 bases, and 10 bases lay between the germline ends. Germline CDR1 SQVTM, CDR2 ANQGSEA. This clone showed up just once. Its antigen is unidentified. cDNA reverse transcribed from extracted RNA served as the sequencing template. Clones were sequenced by immunoSEQ multiplex PCR, and TCRdb holds only the in-frame ones, with some missing. The sample shows 90,000 to 100,000 clones, roughly 64% of them seen only once. The treatment was: oral pan-JAK inhibitor, 5-10 mg twice daily. Lesional scalp tissue (obtained by punch biopsy) and peripheral blood were collected from alopecia areata patients.

The sequencing here drew on CD8+ T cells sorted from blood, taken at week 4, from a patient treated with tofacitinib. The V call is TRBV29-1, the J call TRBJ1-3; D perhaps matches TRBD1 (6 bases). The sequence derives from a human donor with alopecia areata. CDR3 sequence: CSVVDRNSGNTIYF. The DNA of the CDR3 is TGCAGCGTTGTGGACAGAAACTCTGGAAACACCATATATTTT.